The 20 T cell receptor beta chains below were found in one sample sequenced in a study of blood T cell repertoires in COVID-19. Measured with immunoSEQ multiplex PCR; TCRdb has only the in-frame clones, and not every one. The sample yields 200,000 to 250,000 clones, 90% to 95% seen once. The sequencing sample was made of peripheral blood. The receptor source for this set is a man aged 55 to 70 with COVID-19, enrolled during active disease.

The chain joins TRBV5-1 to TRBJ2-5, with 9 bases aligning to TRBD2. Germline loops: CDR1 SGHRS, CDR2 YFSETQ. The CDR3 consists of 16 residues. Trimming cost V 3 bases and J 2 bases; bases outside gene matches: 8. DNA for the CDR3: TGCGCCAGCAGCTCGGGGACTAGCCCTAAACAAGAGACCCAGTACTTC. It yields the protein CASSSGTSPKQETQYF. The full variable domain, rest sourced from reference TRBV5-1 and TRBJ2-5, is KAGVTQTPRYLIKTRGQQVTLSCSPISGHRSVSWYQQTPGQGLQFLFEYFSETQRNKGNFPGRFSGRQFSNSRSEMNVSTLELGDSALYLCASSSGTSPKQETQYFGPGTRLLVL.

The chain carries TRBV6-1 and TRBJ2-7; D is ambiguous. V lost 2 bases, J lost 2 bases, and 7 bases lay in between. The CDR3 loop spans 13 amino acids. Germline assignment: CDR1 MNHNS and CDR2 SASEGT. CDR3 coding DNA: TGTGCCAGCAGTGAACACGTAGCCTACGAGCAGTACTTC. This codes for CASSEHVAYEQYF.

The sample holds one count of this clone. The chain has TRBV4-3 and TRBJ2-5; 9 nucleotides agree with TRBD2. This CDR3 is 17 amino acids long. V gave up 2 bases and J gave up 4 bases; unmatched junction bases: 11. Per the germline V gene, CDR1 is LGHNA and CDR2 is YSLEER. The CDR3 protein is CASSQNHPKAGGETQYF. DNA of the CDR3: TGCGCCAGCAGCCAAAACCACCCCAAAGCGGGAGGAGAGACCCAGTACTTC.

The chain links TRBV7-8 to TRBJ2-1, with TRBD1 matching 9 bases. V shed 8 bases and J 4 bases; nucleotides not matched to a gene: 6. CDR1 is SGHVS and CDR2 is FQNEAQ in the germline V gene. This CDR3 has 14 residues. The CDR3 protein is CASDGTGSYNEQFF. CDR3 DNA sequence: TGTGCCAGCGATGGGACAGGGTCATACAATGAGCAGTTCTTC.

This sequence joins TRBV27 and TRBJ2-7, with TRBD2 as a possible D gene (6 bases). V lost 8 bases and J lost 3, with 17 bases in between. CDR1 and CDR2 (germline): MNHEY, SMNVEV (reference sequence). The CDR3 has 14 amino acids. CDR3 sequence reads: CASAGRLNNYEQYF. DNA of the CDR3: TGTGCCAGCGCGGGGCGTCTCAACAACTACGAGCAGTACTTC.

The chain employs TRBV29-1 and TRBJ2-3, with 7 positions matching TRBD1. The germline CDR1 and CDR2 sequences are SQVTM and ANQGSEA. Trimming took 7 bases from V and 1 from J; bases not matched to a gene: 5. This CDR3 contains 13 residues. The CDR3 region has the DNA TGCAGCGAGAACAGGGGCGGCACAGATACGCAGTATTTT. Its translation: CSENRGGTDTQYF.

This chain uses TRBV6-5 with TRBJ2-6; D perhaps matches TRBD2 (6 bases). The CDR3 totals 16 residues. V lost 0 bases and J lost 0, with 6 bases in between. Germline values: CDR1 MNHEY, CDR2 SVGAGI. CDR3 nucleotides: TGTGCCAGCAGTTACTCGACTAGCTCTGGGGCCAACGTCCTGACTTTC. The encoded protein is CASSYSTSSGANVLTF.

The chain links TRBV28 to TRBJ2-1, with TRBD2 matching 10 bases. The germline CDR1 and CDR2 sequences are MDHEN and SYDVKM. The CDR3 spans 18 residues. The V gene end was trimmed by 5 bases and the J gene end by 3 bases; junction bases not matched to a gene: 13. CDR3 DNA sequence: TGTGCCAGCAGTCTAGCGGGAGAGGATGTGCGGGACTACAATGAGCAGTTCTTC. As protein: CASSLAGEDVRDYNEQFF.

In the case of this clone: Sequence at one end of the junction differs from germline and may be a read error. The chain combines TRBV7-7 with TRBJ2-5, with 11 bases that match TRBD2. Germline CDR1 SSHAT, CDR2 FNYEAQ (reference sequence). CDR3 size: 14 residues. The CDR3 DNA reads as TGTGCTAGCAGCTTAGCGGGAGGGGGAGAGACCCAGTACTTC. Its translation is CASSLAGGGETQYF.

The chain recombines TRBV5-1 with TRBJ1-2, with TRBD1 as a possible D gene (5 bases). Germline lookup yields CDR1 SGHRS and CDR2 YFSETQ. The V gene lost 4 bases and the J gene lost 8 bases, with 15 bases spanning the gap. The CDR3 totals 13 residues. DNA of the CDR3: TGCGCCAGCAGCCCGGGGGGAAATGGAGGCTACACCTTC. Its translation: CASSPGGNGGYTF.

The rearrangement joins TRBV11-2 to TRBJ1-1, with 8 bases matching TRBD1. V lost 7 bases, J lost 7 bases, and 8 bases stayed unmatched. The CDR3 covers 13 residues. The germline CDR1 and CDR2 sequences are SGHAT and FQNNGV. The CDR3: CASTGQGINEAFF. The CDR3 region has the DNA TGTGCCAGCACCGGACAGGGCATAAATGAAGCTTTCTTT.

The chain recombines TRBV3-1 (or the pseudogene TRBV3-2) with TRBJ2-2, with TRBD2 as a possible D gene (5 bases). This CDR3 has 12 residues. CDR1 LGHDT and CDR2 YNNKEL come from the germline V gene (reference sequence). Trimming left V 4 bases short and J 7 bases short, with 7 bases between. In DNA form, the CDR3 reads TGTGCCAGCAGCCCGGACTTCGGGGAGCTGTTTTTT. Protein product: CASSPDFGELFF.

The chain links TRBV4-2 to TRBJ2-1; 7 bases fit TRBD2. The V gene's germline CDR1 is LGHNA and CDR2 YNFKEQ. V dropped 1 base and J dropped 2; count of bases not matched to a gene: 14. This CDR3 is built from 19 residues. This CDR3 reads CASSQVGLGRGRAYNEQFF. The CDR3 DNA sequence: TGTGCCAGCAGCCAAGTAGGTCTAGGTCGAGGGAGGGCCTACAATGAGCAGTTCTTC.

The chain is built from TRBV28 and TRBJ2-1; 11 nucleotides match TRBD2. Trimming removed 3 bases from V and 7 bases from J; junction bases left unmatched: 11. Germline V CDR1 and CDR2: MDHEN, SYDVKM. The CDR3 length is 17 residues. The chain's CDR3 is CASSLQVAGGPWNEQFF. The DNA of the CDR3 is TGTGCCAGCAGTTTGCAGGTAGCGGGAGGGCCTTGGAATGAGCAGTTCTTC.

The chain couples TRBV19 to TRBJ1-3, with 9 bases identical to TRBD1. The CDR3 spans 17 residues. Germline V CDR1 and CDR2: LNHDA, SQIVND (reference sequence). V was pared by 6 bases and J by 4 bases, with 13 bases of the junction left unmatched. The CDR3 loop reads CASSKRTGGGQGNTIYF. The CDR3 bases are TGTGCCAGTAGCAAAAGAACAGGGGGCGGGCAGGGAAACACCATATATTTT.

V is TRBV6-7 and J is TRBJ1-2; 12 bases map to TRBD1. Being an ORF, TRBV6-7 has a function that is uncertain. The CDR3 totals 22 residues. Trimming took 4 bases from V and 4 from J; bases not matched to a gene: 25. As DNA, the CDR3 is TGTGCCAGCAGTTTTTTAATCGGCGGGTTTCTATACGGGACAGGGGGCTCCTATGGCTACACCTTC. It is translated as CASSFLIGGFLYGTGGSYGYTF.

V gene TRBV14 combines with J gene TRBJ2-2; D not resolved. CDR3 length: 17 residues. Germline V gene lookup returns CDR1 SGHDN and CDR2 FVKESK. V dropped 0 bases and J dropped 2 bases, with 13 bases sitting between them. The CDR3 sequence: CASSQDGVGRNTGELFF. The CDR3 DNA follows: TGTGCCAGCAGCCAAGATGGAGTGGGTCGAAACACCGGGGAGCTGTTTTTT.

The chain employs TRBV10-3 and TRBJ2-1, with 8 bases identical to TRBD2. After removal of 6 bases from V and 10 bases from J, the junction contained 8 bases not matched to a gene. The CDR3 is made up of 13 amino acids. From germline, CDR1 is ENHRY and CDR2 SYGVKD. The CDR3 DNA is TGTGCCATCAGGAACTACGGGGGGGCGGAGCAGTTCTTC. Protein sequence: CAIRNYGGAEQFF.

DNA of the CDR3: TGCGCCAGCAGCTTGTCCCTAGGGAGCCCTACGGGAGGCTACACCTTC. Its protein product is CASSLSLGSPTGGYTF. The rearrangement links TRBV5-1 to TRBJ1-2; D is uncertain. The CDR3 is 16 residues long. Germline CDR1 is SGHRS and CDR2 is YFSETQ. The ends were cut back, 1 base at V and 8 bases at J, with 21 bases in the middle.

V and J are TRBV28 and TRBJ2-7; D gene ambiguous. There are 13 residues in the CDR3. The V end was cut by 5 bases, the J end by 3 bases, with 11 bases between. The germline V gene has CDR1 MDHEN and CDR2 SYDVKM. The CDR3 is CASSPPPLYEQYF. For the CDR3, the DNA is TGTGCCAGCAGTCCTCCTCCCCTCTACGAGCAGTACTTC.